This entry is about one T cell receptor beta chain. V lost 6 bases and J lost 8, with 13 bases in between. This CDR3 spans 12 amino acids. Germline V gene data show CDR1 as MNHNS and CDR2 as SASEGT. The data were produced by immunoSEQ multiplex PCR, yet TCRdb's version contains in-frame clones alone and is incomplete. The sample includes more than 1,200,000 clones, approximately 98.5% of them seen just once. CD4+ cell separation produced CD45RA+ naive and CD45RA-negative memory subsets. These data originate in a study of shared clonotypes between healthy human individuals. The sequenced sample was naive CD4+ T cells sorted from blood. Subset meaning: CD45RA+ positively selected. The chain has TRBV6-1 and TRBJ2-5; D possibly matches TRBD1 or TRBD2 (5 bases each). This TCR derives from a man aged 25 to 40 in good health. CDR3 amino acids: CASSEKRDTQYF. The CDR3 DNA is TGTGCCAGCAGCGAAAAACGGGACACCCAGTACTTC.